A single sample is the source of the 30 T cell receptor beta chains below, sequenced in a study of blood T cell repertoires in COVID-19. This table comes from immunoSEQ multiplex PCR, and its TCRdb copy is limited to in-frame clones, with some not included. The sample shows some 320,000 clones, 90% of them seen only once. Sequencing used PBMCs or T cells enriched from blood (not recorded which). Receptors originate from a man between 60 and 70 years old who had recovered from COVID-19.

V usage is TRBV7-9 and J usage is TRBJ2-1, with 7 positions matching TRBD2. The CDR3 totals 17 residues. V lost 4 bases, J lost 1 base, and 10 bases stayed unmatched. Germline V gives CDR1 SEHNR, CDR2 FQNEAQ (reference sequence). CDR3 residues: CASSYGSSGESYNEQFF. The CDR3 nucleotides read TGTGCCAGCAGCTACGGCTCCAGCGGGGAATCCTACAATGAGCAGTTCTTC.

A word on this clone: Additional DNA sequences in this sample encode the identical CDR3. The chain links TRBV5-1 to TRBJ2-3, with 7 bases lining up with TRBD2. The CDR3 length is 16 residues. V shed 2 bases and J 1 base; nucleotides not matched to a gene: 7. CDR1 is SGHRS and CDR2 is YFSETQ in the germline V gene. DNA for the CDR3: TGCGCCAGCAGCTTCCGCGGGAGATCCGGCACAGATACGCAGTATTTT. This sequence encodes CASSFRGRSGTDTQYF.

The V gene is TRBV19, the J gene TRBJ2-1; 10 nucleotides match TRBD2. CDR1 and CDR2 from the germline V gene are LNHDA and SQIVND (reference sequence). The junction had 8 bases not matched to a gene; V was cut back by 3 bases and J by 0 bases. CDR3 length equals 18 residues. The CDR3 sequence: CASSMRFQRGGSYNEQFF. CDR3 nucleotide sequence: TGTGCCAGTAGTATGCGGTTTCAGCGGGGGGGCTCCTACAATGAGCAGTTCTTC.

This clone was detected only once. The chain is built from TRBV21-1 and TRBJ2-7; no DNA check was done on the table's D call, TRBD2. TRBV21-1 is deemed a pseudogene. The CDR3 totals 19 residues. The CDR3 sequence is CASSMVRQGTSGRSHEQYF. The CDR3 DNA follows: TGTGCCAGCAGCATGGTGAGACAGGGGACTAGCGGGAGGTCCCACGAGCAGTACTTC.

The chain joins TRBV14 to TRBJ1-2, with D maybe TRBD1 (6 bases). This CDR3 spans 15 amino acids. Per germline, CDR1 SGHDN and CDR2 FVKESK. The V end was cut by 4 bases, the J end by 4 bases, with 16 bases between. The CDR3 reads CASSPPGGQSYGYTF. The DNA for the CDR3 is TGTGCCAGCAGCCCCCCCGGAGGACAGTCCTATGGCTACACCTTC.

This clone was picked up one time. This chain connects TRBV7-6 to TRBJ2-7; tentatively, D is TRBD2 (5 bases). The germline V gene encodes CDR1 SGHVS and CDR2 FNYEAQ. This CDR3 has 15 amino acids. The V gene lost 4 bases and the J gene lost 7 bases, with 20 bases spanning the gap. Here the CDR3 DNA reads TGTGCCAGCAGCTCCTCAGTAGAGCGGCGTTGGGAGCAGTACTTC. The encoded protein is CASSSSVERRWEQYF.

Of note for this clone: Within the sample, other DNA sequences also encode this same CDR3. In DNA, the CDR3 is TGTGCCACCAGCAGAGCGGGGCAGCCCCAGCATTTT. Amino acid sequence: CATSRAGQPQHF. J is TRBJ1-5 and V is TRBV15; D not resolved. Germline-derived CDR1 and CDR2 are LNHNV and YYDKDF (reference sequence). The CDR3 runs to 12 residues. Between the trimmed V and J ends, which lost 1 base and 7 bases, there was a span of 5 bases.

The V call is TRBV5-5, the J call TRBJ1-3; D unclear. From germline, CDR1 is SGHKS and CDR2 YYEKEE (reference sequence). The V end was cut by 0 bases, the J end by 0 bases, with 10 bases between. This CDR3 comprises 16 residues. CDR3 in amino acids: CASSLERRSSGNTIYF. In DNA form, the CDR3 reads TGTGCCAGCAGCTTGGAGCGGCGGAGCTCTGGAAACACCATATATTTT.

The chain has TRBV7-8 and TRBJ1-3, with D unresolved. The germline V gene encodes CDR1 SGHVS and CDR2 FQNEAQ. The CDR3 is 16 amino acids. V gave up 5 bases and J gave up 0 bases, with 14 bases separating them. The DNA of the CDR3 is TGTGCCAGCAGCCCCCGAGGAGACGACTCTGGAAACACCATATATTTT. This codes for CASSPRGDDSGNTIYF.

The J gene is TRBJ1-6, the V gene TRBV5-1; TRBD1 might be the D (5 bases). In germline, CDR1 is SGHRS, CDR2 YFSETQ. The germline V and J ends were trimmed by 4 bases and 8 bases, with 7 bases remaining between them. The CDR3 spans 12 residues. The CDR3 reads CASSEGDSPLHF. The DNA of the CDR3 is TGCGCCAGCAGCGAAGGGGATTCACCCCTCCACTTT.

This chain links TRBV4-3 with TRBJ1-3; perhaps TRBD1 as D (6 bases). The CDR3 is 16 residues long. Germline V gives CDR1 LGHNA, CDR2 YSLEER. Trimming stripped 1 base from V and 0 bases from J, with 10 bases between. The CDR3 loop reads CASSQATGSSGNTIYF. CDR3 coding DNA: TGCGCCAGCAGCCAAGCCACAGGGAGCTCTGGAAACACCATATATTTT.

The chain joins TRBV5-4 to TRBJ1-1, with a weak D call TRBD1 (6 bases). This CDR3 spans 14 amino acids. Germline lookup yields CDR1 SGHNT and CDR2 YYREEE (reference sequence). Between the trimmed V and J ends, which lost 0 bases and 4 bases, there was a span of 10 bases. The CDR3 is CASSLGQGSTEAFF. CDR3 nucleotide sequence: TGTGCCAGCAGCTTGGGGCAGGGGAGCACTGAAGCTTTCTTT.

This sequence joins TRBV4-2 and TRBJ2-7, with a weak D call TRBD2 (6 bases). The CDR3 length is 14 residues. Trimming pared 1 base from V and 6 bases from J, leaving 13 bases between. Germline CDR1 LGHNA, CDR2 YNFKEQ. The CDR3 sequence is CASSQVAATIEQYF. The DNA for the CDR3 is TGTGCCAGCAGCCAAGTAGCGGCTACTATCGAGCAGTACTTC.

To note about this clone: At the DNA level, this CDR3 is encoded by other sequences in the same sample as well. The chain carries TRBV6-5 and TRBJ1-5; D call uncertain. The CDR3 runs to 13 residues. V lost 3 bases, J lost 5 bases, and 8 bases lay in between. The germline CDR1 and CDR2 sequences are MNHEY and SVGAGI. In DNA form, the CDR3 reads TGTGCCAGCAGTTATAGCGGTGATCAGCCCCAGCATTTT. It translates to CASSYSGDQPQHF.

This clone was detected a few times. V usage is TRBV5-5 and J usage is TRBJ2-2, with TRBD2 matching over 12 bases. Per the germline V gene, CDR1 is SGHKS and CDR2 is YYEKEE (reference sequence). The CDR3 is 17 amino acids. The ends lost 4 bases at V and 0 bases at J; junction bases unmatched: 4. The CDR3 loop reads CASSRGLAGTNTGELFF. The CDR3 DNA reads TGTGCCAGCAGCCGAGGACTAGCGGGAACGAACACCGGGGAGCTGTTTTTT.

V and J are TRBV5-4 and TRBJ2-1; 7 bases line up with TRBD2. CDR1 SGHNT and CDR2 YYREEE come from the germline V gene (reference sequence). This CDR3 comprises 14 residues. Germline trimming cut 4 bases from V and 4 bases from J; bases unmatched to any gene: 5. The CDR3 is CASSPPGLYNEQFF. The CDR3 DNA is TGTGCCAGCAGCCCCCCGGGACTATACAATGAGCAGTTCTTC. Together with reference TRBV5-4 and TRBJ2-1, the CDR3 gives the full variable domain: ETGVTQSPTHLIKTRGQQVTLRCSSQSGHNTVSWYQQALGQGPQFIFQYYREEENGRGNFPPRFSGLQFPNYSSELNVNALELDDSALYLCASSPPGLYNEQFFGPGTRLTVL.

J is TRBJ2-1 and V is TRBV4-1, with 12 positions matching TRBD2. The CDR3 is 16 amino acids. Germline CDR1 is MGHRA and CDR2 is YSYEKL. V shed 3 bases, J shed 7 bases, and the junction held 7 bases outside the gene matches. CDR3: CASSQAGLAGQNEQFF. In nucleotides, the CDR3 is TGCGCCAGCAGCCAGGCCGGACTAGCGGGACAGAATGAGCAGTTCTTC.

The rearrangement links TRBV19 to TRBJ1-5, with D unresolved. The CDR3 loop spans 13 amino acids. The ends were cut back, 3 bases at V and 2 bases at J, with 5 bases in the middle. The germline V gene has CDR1 LNHDA and CDR2 SQIVND (reference sequence). In DNA, the CDR3 is TGTGCCAGTAGTATGGGAGGCAATCAGCCCCAGCATTTT. Translated, it gives CASSMGGNQPQHF.

The V gene is TRBV2, the J gene TRBJ1-3, with a possible D match to TRBD1 (5 bases). CDR1 and CDR2 (germline): SNHLY, FYNNEI. Deletions cut 9 bases from V and 0 bases from J, with 21 bases between. The CDR3 spans 17 residues. The CDR3 DNA reads as TGTGCCAGGGCGGGGCGGCCGGGCTCCAGCTCTGGAAACACCATATATTTT. Translation gives CARAGRPGSSSGNTIYF.

The chain employs TRBV27 and TRBJ1-5; possibly TRBD1 for D (6 bases). Germline CDR1 reads MNHEY; CDR2 reads SMNVEV (reference sequence). This CDR3 region has 14 residues. The V and J ends lost 8 bases and 3 bases respectively, with 14 bases between them. CDR3 loop: CASASGGVNQPQHF. CDR3 nucleotides: TGTGCCAGCGCCTCGGGGGGCGTCAATCAGCCCCAGCATTTT.

V usage is TRBV7-8 and J usage is TRBJ2-7; D gene ambiguous. This CDR3 has 11 amino acids. V was pared by 3 bases and J by 4 bases, with 4 bases between. Germline CDR1 is SGHVS and CDR2 is FQNEAQ. The CDR3 DNA reads TGTGCCAGCAGCTTCCAGTACGAGCAGTACTTC. It specifies CASSFQYEQYF.

The chain has TRBV7-9 and TRBJ1-1; 7 bases line up with TRBD1. Germline CDR1 and CDR2: SEHNR and FQNEAQ (reference sequence). The CDR3 contains 15 residues. J lost 3 bases, V lost 1 base, and 5 bases had no gene match. The CDR3 loop reads CASSLEQGGDTEAFF. As DNA, the CDR3 is TGTGCCAGCAGCTTAGAGCAGGGGGGAGACACTGAAGCTTTCTTT.

This clone was found a few times. The V gene is TRBV27, the J gene TRBJ2-1, with D perhaps matching TRBD2 (5 bases). Germline CDR1 and CDR2: MNHEY and SMNVEV (reference sequence). Trimming shortened V by 6 bases and J by 0 bases, and 12 bases separated the two germline ends. The CDR3 consists of 15 residues. CDR3 loop: CASRRAQSSYNEQFF. The CDR3 DNA sequence: TGTGCCAGCAGGAGGGCCCAGAGCTCCTACAATGAGCAGTTCTTC.

The gene calls are TRBV6-5 and TRBJ1-2; 7 bases line up with TRBD1. Germline values: CDR1 MNHEY, CDR2 SVGAGI. Unmatched junction bases numbered 10, after V lost 6 bases and J lost 3 bases. CDR3 size: 15 residues. The CDR3 spells CASSAHRDSYYGYTF. CDR3 sequence (DNA): TGTGCCAGCAGCGCGCATAGGGACAGCTACTATGGCTACACCTTC.

The V gene is TRBV9, the J gene TRBJ2-3, with D possibly matching TRBD2 (5 bases). Trimming removed 4 bases from V and 0 bases from J, with 15 bases in between. The CDR3 contains 16 residues. CDR1 and CDR2 from the germline V gene are SGDLS and YYNGEE. The CDR3 loop is CASSPRDFTSTDTQYF. CDR3 coding DNA: TGTGCCAGCAGCCCGAGGGATTTTACTAGCACAGATACGCAGTATTTT.

The V call is TRBV21-1, the J call TRBJ2-1; TRBD1 reflects the table's D call only, with no check against the DNA. TRBV21-1 constitutes a pseudogene. The CDR3 contains 15 residues. The CDR3 coding sequence is TGTGCCAGCAGCAAAGATGCCAGTACCTACAATGAGCAGTTCTTC. Encoded protein: CASSKDASTYNEQFF.

This chain's CDR3 is CASSYKSNQPQHF. DNA of the CDR3: TGTGCCAGCAGTTACAAGTCCAATCAGCCCCAGCATTTT. V is TRBV27 and J is TRBJ1-5; D is uncertain. Germline V gives CDR1 MNHEY, CDR2 SMNVEV (reference sequence). The CDR3 totals 13 residues. Trimming took 4 bases from V and 3 from J, leaving 7 bases between them.

This chain links TRBV18 with TRBJ2-2; 7 nucleotides line up with TRBD2. With V trimmed by 2 bases and J by 7 bases, 10 bases remained unmatched. The CDR3 length is 16 residues. Germline V CDR1 and CDR2: KGHSH, LQKENI. The CDR3: CASSPALAVYGGELFF. The CDR3 DNA sequence: TGTGCCAGCTCACCAGCGCTAGCGGTTTATGGCGGGGAGCTGTTTTTT.

V gene TRBV14 combines with J gene TRBJ1-2; D is unresolved. The V end was cut by 4 bases, the J end by 5 bases, with 11 bases between. The CDR3 extends over 13 amino acids. The germline CDR1 and CDR2 sequences are SGHDN and FVKESK. This CDR3 reads CASSPLPSYGYTF. The CDR3 DNA sequence: TGTGCCAGCAGCCCCCTACCATCTTATGGCTACACCTTC.

The chain links TRBV30 to TRBJ2-7; D is possibly TRBD2 (6 bases). This CDR3 comprises 13 residues. Germline lookup yields CDR1 GTSNPN and CDR2 SVGIG (reference sequence). V was clipped by 0 bases and J by 5 bases, with 11 bases between them. The CDR3: CAWSVVRGNEQYF. The CDR3 coding sequence is TGTGCCTGGAGTGTAGTGCGGGGTAACGAGCAGTACTTC. Based on the CDR3 plus reference TRBV30 and TRBJ2-7, the full variable domain is SQTIHQWPATLVQPVGSPLSLECTVEGTSNPNLYWYRQAAGRGLQLLFYSVGIGQISSEVPQNLSASRPQDRQFILSSKKLLLSDSGFYLCAWSVVRGNEQYFGPGTRLTVT.